This TCR beta chain came from a study of blood T cell repertoires in COVID-19. Study at large: PBMCs, B-cell-depleted T cells, or T cells provided the cDNA or gDNA that made up the material.

Per the original methods: Estimates of nucleated cell counts were drawn from the amplification of reference gene primers. Sequencing used immunoSEQ multiplex PCR; TCRdb keeps in-frame clones, though not all of them. For V, J and clone size, that table is used; D and trimming come from the DNA. The sample lists under 150,000 clones, 84% occurring once. CDR1 is MDHEN, CDR2 SYDVKM, per germline. The junction had 7 bases not matched to a gene; V was cut back by 3 bases and J by 4 bases. The CDR3 sequence is 15 residues long. The genes are TRBV28 and TRBJ2-7, with TRBD1 matching 9 bases. Sequenced sample: peripheral blood. The TCR comes from a man between 60 and 75 years old with acute or convalescent COVID-19. The CDR3 DNA sequence: TGTGCCAGCAGTTTGCCTCCGGGACAGGGTTACGAGCAGTACTTC. It is translated as CASSLPPGQGYEQYF. The entire variable domain, with the rest obtained from reference TRBV28 and TRBJ2-7, is as follows: DVKVTQSSRYLVKRTGEKVFLECVQDMDHENMFWYRQDPGLGLRLIYFSYDVKMKEKGDIPEGYSVSREKKERFSLILESASTNQTSMYLCASSLPPGQGYEQYFGPGTRLTVT.